These T cell receptor beta chains were read from a single sample in a study of T-cell reconstitution after alpha-beta-depleted transplantation in children. TCRdb analysed the PCR reads with MiXCR anew, one entry per CDR3 protein. The sample shows 450,000 to 500,000 distinct CDR3 sequences, around 13% of them seen only once. Sequences were derived from PBMCs from the stem cell graft donor, sampled from the stem cell graft. The receptors were gathered from a human donor who donated a stem cell graft to a child with combined immunodeficiency. Both conserved end residues are part of each CDR3. Fields, in order: V gene, J gene, clone size, D gene, CDR3 DNA, CDR3 protein. D genes are given only for firm matches. Clone size is stated in some rows and not others, as once, few, many or a class when expanded.

TRBV12-3/TRBV12-4	TRBJ1-3	few	TRBD1	TGTGCCGGCACGACAGGGACTGGAAACACCATATATTTT	CAGTTGTGNTIYF
TRBV12-3/TRBV12-4	TRBJ1-5	many	.	TGTGCCAGCAGTTTAGCGCTCCATATGGAGCCCCAGCATTTT	CASSLALHMEPQHF
TRBV7-6	TRBJ2-2	few	.	TGTGCCAGCAGCCCTCGATGGGGGGTGCGAGGGGTCACCGGGGAGCTGTTTTTT	CASSPRWGVRGVTGELFF
TRBV2	TRBJ2-5	.	.	TGTGCCAGCAGTGCTTTTGCGGGGCAGAGGGAGACCCAGTACTTC	CASSAFAGQRETQYF
TRBV5-1	TRBJ1-4	.	.	TGCGCCAGCAGCGATACAGGACAGATAGGGGAAAAACTGTTTTTT	CASSDTGQIGEKLFF
TRBV4-3	TRBJ2-1	few	TRBD2	TGCGCCAGCAGCCAAGGAGGGACTAGCTCCTACAATGAGCAGTTCTTC	CASSQGGTSSYNEQFF
TRBV20-1	TRBJ2-3	many	TRBD2	TGCAGTGCTATTACTAGCGGGAACACAGATACGCAGTATTTT	CSAITSGNTDTQYF
TRBV20-1	TRBJ2-3	few	TRBD2	TGCAGTGCTAGAGATGTGGGGTTGCGGGAGGGACGCACAGATACGCAGTATTTT	CSARDVGLREGRTDTQYF
TRBV10-2	TRBJ2-1	.	.	TGCGCCAGCAGGGACGGGAGCTCCTACAATGAGCAGTTCTTC	CASRDGSSYNEQFF
TRBV24-1	TRBJ2-1	few	TRBD1	TGTGCCACCAGTGATTTTAGGAGACAGGGAGAGGCTGAGCAGTTCTTC	CATSDFRRQGEAEQFF
TRBV24-1	TRBJ2-7	.	TRBD2	TGTGCCACCAGTGACAGCGGGAGGTCCTACGAGCAGTACTTC	CATSDSGRSYEQYF
TRBV20-1	TRBJ2-1	many	TRBD1	TGCAGTGCTAGATATGGACAGGGGAAATCGTACTCCTACAATGAGCAGTTCTTC	CSARYGQGKSYSYNEQFF
TRBV4-2	TRBJ2-5	many	TRBD2	TGTGCCAGCAGCCATCGGGCCACTAGCGGGGGGAGCCAAGAGACCCAGTACTTC	CASSHRATSGGSQETQYF
TRBV12-3/TRBV12-4	TRBJ2-7	many	TRBD1	TGTGCCAGCAGTTCGCGACAGGGTCATTCCTACGAGCAGTACTTC	CASSSRQGHSYEQYF
TRBV6-2/TRBV6-3	TRBJ2-4	.	.	TGTGCCAGCAGTTACCTCGGCCGGACAGTAGCCAAAAACATTCAGTACTTC	CASSYLGRTVAKNIQYF
TRBV4-2	TRBJ2-5	many	TRBD2	TGTGCCAGCAGCCCACATAGGAGCGGGAGGTCTGCTGAGACCCAGTACTTC	CASSPHRSGRSAETQYF